This entry is about one TCR beta chain. Its antigen is still unknown. V dropped 8 bases and J dropped 0; count of bases not matched to a gene: 13. The germline gives CDR1 SGHAT, CDR2 FQNNGV. The CDR3 is made up of 18 amino acids. The data were obtained in a study of radiotherapy plus CTLA-4 blockade in lung cancer. General study results and limits: TCR clones of tumor origin grew in blood after radiotherapy plus ipilimumab.

The table came from immunoSEQ multiplex PCR; TCRdb's copy has only in-frame clones and leaves some out. The data show around 65,000 clones, with 70% to 80% seen just once and approximately 4.5% held by the top ten. The V call is TRBV11-2, the J call TRBJ2-3; 11 bases are a match to TRBD2. This specimen was peripheral blood, taken from a patient treated with radiotherapy plus ipilimumab. The receptor comes from a human donor with non-small cell lung cancer who had a complete response to radiotherapy plus ipilimumab. The CDR3 DNA is TGTGCCAGCCGCTATACCGGGACTAGCGGAACTAGCACAGATACGCAGTATTTT. It is translated as CASRYTGTSGTSTDTQYF.